The 28 T cell receptor beta chains below all came from one sample that was sequenced in a study of blood T cell repertoires in COVID-19. Clones were sequenced by immunoSEQ multiplex PCR, and TCRdb holds only the in-frame ones, with some missing. The sample has around 160,000 clones; around 84% are singletons. Sequencing was carried out using peripheral blood. Source of these receptors: a man aged 55-75 years with active or convalescent COVID-19.

This chain joins TRBV11-2 and TRBJ1-1, with D hard to call. CDR1 is SGHAT and CDR2 is FQNNGV in the germline V gene. This CDR3 comprises 10 residues. Trimming removed 5 bases at V and 8 bases at J, with 6 bases between. The DNA of the CDR3 is TGTGCCAGCAGCCGAGGAGAAGCTTTCTTT. Translation gives CASSRGEAFF.

Comment on this clone: A junction end diverges from the germline sequence, so it may reflect a read error. Written as DNA, the CDR3 is TGTGCCAGCAGCTTAGCCGACAGGGCTAACGAAAAACTGTTTTTT. It encodes CASSLADRANEKLFF. The V call is TRBV11-2, the J call TRBJ1-4, with TRBD1 matching 7 bases. The CDR3 length is 15 residues. Germline V gives CDR1 SGHAT, CDR2 FQNNGV.

The genes are TRBV7-9 and TRBJ2-3; no definite D call. V dropped 10 bases and J dropped 5 bases, with 16 bases sitting between them. Looked up from germline, CDR1 is SEHNR and CDR2 is FQNEAQ (reference sequence). This CDR3 is 13 amino acids long. The CDR3 region is CATTYELLDTQYF. The CDR3 nucleotides read TGTGCCACCACCTACGAGCTTTTAGATACGCAGTATTTT.

V usage is TRBV6-6 and J usage is TRBJ1-1; D gene uncertain. The CDR3 sequence is 12 residues long. Trimming removed 4 bases from V and 4 bases from J, with 7 bases in between. CDR1 is MNHNY, CDR2 SVGAGI, per germline (reference sequence). The DNA for the CDR3 is TGTGCCAGCAGTTTACTCCTCACTGAAGCTTTCTTT. Translation: CASSLLLTEAFF.

This chain links TRBV14 with TRBJ1-2; a weak D match, TRBD1 (6 bases). V lost 4 bases and J 4 bases, leaving 16 bases between the germline ends. The CDR3 totals 15 residues. Germline CDR1 is SGHDN and CDR2 is FVKESK. CDR3 in DNA: TGTGCCAGCAGCCCACGTTACAGGGAACCCTATGGCTACACCTTC. Encoded protein: CASSPRYREPYGYTF. The full variable domain, completed using reference TRBV14 and TRBJ1-2, is EAGVTQFPSHSVIEKGQTVTLRCDPISGHDNLYWYRRVMGKEIKFLLHFVKESKQDESGMPNNRFLAERTGGTYSTLKVQPAELEDSGVYFCASSPRYREPYGYTFGSGTRLTVV.

This clone was observed a few times. This chain links TRBV27 with TRBJ2-7; tentative D call: TRBD1 (5 bases). CDR3 size: 12 residues. The V and J ends lost 3 bases and 9 bases respectively, with 12 bases between them. Germline CDR1 and CDR2: MNHEY and SMNVEV (reference sequence). The CDR3 here is CASSLVGEGQYF. DNA of the CDR3: TGTGCCAGCAGTTTGGTAGGGGAAGGGCAGTACTTC.

This clone has at least ten counts. The gene calls are TRBV6-5 and TRBJ1-6; TRBD1 aligns across 7 bases. Per germline, CDR1 MNHEY and CDR2 SVGAGI. This CDR3 spans 14 amino acids. Losses at the gene ends were 6 bases for V and 9 bases for J; bases not matched to a gene: 8. The DNA of the CDR3 is TGTGCCAGCAGCACAGGGGTCAGGAGTTCACCCCTCCACTTT. This gives the protein CASSTGVRSSPLHF.

For this clone: The junction does not match germline at one end; this may be a read error. The chain has TRBV3-1 (or the pseudogene TRBV3-2) and TRBJ2-5; D unclear. Germline CDR1 LGHDT, CDR2 YNNKEL (reference sequence). The CDR3 loop spans 15 amino acids. CDR3 bases: TGTGCCAGCAGCCAAGGAACGGGTACCCAAGAGGCCCAGTACTTC. As protein: CASSQGTGTQEAQYF.

CDR3 DNA sequence: TGTGCCAGCAGCTTCGGCAGGGCTGGCGGGGAGCTGTTTTTT. Its translation: CASSFGRAGGELFF. This chain joins TRBV7-9 and TRBJ2-2, with a possible D match to TRBD1 (5 bases). This CDR3 contains 14 residues. V gave up 3 bases and J gave up 7 bases, with 12 bases separating them. The germline CDR1 and CDR2 sequences are SEHNR and FQNEAQ (reference sequence).

The genes are TRBV10-3 and TRBJ1-2, with TRBD1 identical over 8 bases. CDR3 length: 13 residues. The V gene's germline CDR1 is ENHRY and CDR2 SYGVKD. V dropped 2 bases and J dropped 12; count of bases not matched to a gene: 8. The CDR3 loop is CAISEPRTGSHTF. CDR3 DNA: TGTGCCATCAGTGAGCCCCGGACAGGGTCTCACACCTTC.

The V and J genes are TRBV14 and TRBJ2-3; tentatively, D is TRBD2 (5 bases). The CDR3 length is 15 residues. Germline V CDR1 and CDR2: SGHDN, FVKESK. Deletions cut 1 base from V and 1 base from J, with 9 bases between. Here the CDR3 reads CASSQAWGGTDTQYF. The CDR3 DNA is TGTGCCAGCAGCCAAGCTTGGGGAGGCACAGATACGCAGTATTTT.

This clone is medium-sized (0.01 to 0.1%) within its sample. The chain uses TRBV28 and TRBJ1-2, with 8 nucleotides matching TRBD1. This CDR3 region has 15 residues. Germline V gives CDR1 MDHEN, CDR2 SYDVKM. Trimming took 4 bases from V and 5 from J; bases not matched to a gene: 9. The CDR3 protein is CASSSADRAGYGYTF. Here the CDR3 DNA reads TGTGCCAGCAGTTCAGCGGACAGGGCGGGATATGGCTACACCTTC.

The chain is built from TRBV27 and TRBJ2-5, with 13 positions matching TRBD2. V shed 4 bases and J 7 bases; nucleotides not matched to a gene: 9. This CDR3 region has 16 residues. Germline V gene lookup returns CDR1 MNHEY and CDR2 SMNVEV (reference sequence). CDR3 region: CASSWTSGSVTGTQYF. The CDR3 DNA reads as TGTGCCAGCAGTTGGACTAGCGGGAGCGTGACGGGGACCCAGTACTTC.

The chain is built from TRBV27 and TRBJ1-2; possible D gene TRBD1, 6 bases. V lost 4 bases and J 7 bases, leaving 19 bases between the germline ends. CDR1 MNHEY and CDR2 SMNVEV come from the germline V gene (reference sequence). This CDR3 has 15 residues. The CDR3 DNA sequence: TGTGCCAGCAGTTCACCTGCACACAGGGCGGGTGGCTACACCTTC. This sequence encodes CASSSPAHRAGGYTF.

The chain combines TRBV7-9 with TRBJ1-3; D is perhaps TRBD1 (6 bases). The CDR3 runs to 15 residues. Trimming pared 1 base from V and 2 bases from J, leaving 9 bases between. CDR1 and CDR2 (germline): SEHNR, FQNEAQ (reference sequence). As DNA, the CDR3 is TGTGCCAGCAGCTTAGGGGGGCTCCCTGGAAACACCATATATTTT. Translated, it gives CASSLGGLPGNTIYF.

This sequence joins TRBV27 and TRBJ2-3; D gene ambiguous. V was cut by 6 bases and J by 6 bases, with 13 bases left in between. CDR1 is MNHEY and CDR2 is SMNVEV in the germline V gene (reference sequence). This CDR3 has 13 residues. The CDR3 loop reads CASRRIAVDTQYF. The DNA of the CDR3 is TGTGCCAGCAGGAGGATTGCGGTGGATACGCAGTATTTT.

This chain links TRBV2 with TRBJ2-7; 9 bases fit TRBD1. This CDR3 has 13 residues. V dropped 7 bases and J dropped 5; count of bases not matched to a gene: 6. Looked up from germline, CDR1 is SNHLY and CDR2 is FYNNEI. CDR3 in DNA: TGTGCCAGCATCCCGGACAGGGGCCACGAGCAGTACTTC. Protein: CASIPDRGHEQYF. Variable domain in full (rest from reference TRBV2 and TRBJ2-7): EPEVTQTPSHQVTQMGQEVILRCVPISNHLYFYWYRQILGQKVEFLVSFYNNEISEKSEIFDDQFSVERPDGSNFTLKIRSTKLEDSAMYFCASIPDRGHEQYFGPGTRLTVT.

This chain connects TRBV4-3 to TRBJ2-3; 7 nucleotides line up with TRBD2. Germline CDR1 is LGHNA and CDR2 is YSLEER. CDR3 length: 17 amino acids. J was trimmed by 3 bases and V by 0 bases; bases with no gene match: 9. Here the CDR3 reads CASSQDRLAVPTDTQYF. The CDR3 nucleotides read TGCGCCAGCAGCCAAGATCGGCTAGCGGTACCAACAGATACGCAGTATTTT.

J is TRBJ2-2 and V is TRBV18; 12 nucleotides line up with TRBD1. The germline V gene encodes CDR1 KGHSH and CDR2 LQKENI. This CDR3 is built from 16 residues. V lost 3 bases, J lost 4 bases, and 3 bases stayed unmatched. This CDR3 reads CASSPGQGASTGELFF. As DNA, the CDR3 is TGTGCCAGCTCACCGGGACAGGGGGCTAGCACCGGGGAGCTGTTTTTT.

The chain carries TRBV15 and TRBJ1-1; 8 nucleotides line up with TRBD1. The CDR3 sequence is 14 residues long. The ends lost 6 bases at V and 0 bases at J; junction bases unmatched: 3. Germline CDR1 reads LNHNV; CDR2 reads YYDKDF (reference sequence). CDR3 protein: CATRWGQVNTEAFF. CDR3 DNA sequence: TGTGCCACCAGATGGGGACAGGTGAACACTGAAGCTTTCTTT.

This clone was counted ten times or more. This chain links TRBV5-5 with TRBJ1-4; D gene ambiguous. CDR3 length: 14 residues. Trimming took 3 bases from V and 4 from J, leaving 10 bases between them. Germline lookup yields CDR1 SGHKS and CDR2 YYEKEE (reference sequence). The CDR3 DNA is TGTGCCAGCAGCTGGAGAGTCTTTAATGAAAAACTGTTTTTT. It specifies CASSWRVFNEKLFF.

The chain combines TRBV20-1 with TRBJ1-1; D might be TRBD1 (6 bases). The length of the CDR3 is 11 residues. Trimming took off 5 bases at V and 4 bases at J, with 8 bases between the two ends. Germline lookup yields CDR1 DFQATT and CDR2 SNEGSKA (reference sequence). CDR3 in amino acids: CSADRTTEAFF. The CDR3 region has the DNA TGCAGTGCTGACAGGACCACTGAAGCTTTCTTT.

The V call is TRBV7-8, the J call TRBJ2-5; 9 bases are a match to TRBD1. J was trimmed by 9 bases and V by 5 bases; bases with no gene match: 7. The CDR3 is 13 residues long. Per the germline V gene, CDR1 is SGHVS and CDR2 is FQNEAQ. CDR3 in DNA: TGTGCCAGCAGCCGGGACAGGGCGAGTCCCCAGTACTTC. Translating it yields CASSRDRASPQYF.

This rearrangement joins TRBV28 to TRBJ1-2; 8 bases map to TRBD1. The junction had 10 bases not matched to a gene; V was cut back by 1 base and J by 0 bases. The CDR3 is 18 residues long. Germline lookup yields CDR1 MDHEN and CDR2 SYDVKM. CDR3 amino acids: CASSLSPRDRRTNYGYTF. In nucleotides, the CDR3 is TGTGCCAGCAGTTTATCTCCCCGGGACAGGAGGACTAACTATGGCTACACCTTC.

The genes are TRBV7-3 and TRBJ2-7, with D perhaps matching TRBD1 (6 bases). CDR1 is SGHTA and CDR2 is FQGTGA in the germline V gene. This CDR3 is built from 14 residues. V lost 3 bases and J 5 bases, leaving 14 bases between the germline ends. CDR3 region: CASSFGRGSDEQYF. The CDR3 DNA follows: TGTGCCAGCAGCTTCGGCAGGGGCTCGGACGAGCAGTACTTC.

The chain links TRBV11-2 to TRBJ2-2; TRBD2 matches at 16 bases. V shed 5 bases and J 9 bases; nucleotides not matched to a gene: 9. Germline V CDR1 and CDR2: SGHAT, FQNNGV. CDR3 length: 17 amino acids. For the CDR3, the DNA is TGTGCCAGCAGCAAGGGACTAGCGGGAGGGGAGGGCCGGGAGCTGTTTTTT. Its translation is CASSKGLAGGEGRELFF.

The V gene is TRBV15, the J gene TRBJ1-4; TRBD1 matches at 9 bases. Trimming removed 6 bases from V and 4 bases from J; junction bases left unmatched: 12. There are 17 residues in the CDR3. Looked up from germline, CDR1 is LNHNV and CDR2 is YYDKDF (reference sequence). CDR3 in amino acids: CATSPGTGPILNEKLFF. The CDR3 DNA is TGTGCCACCAGTCCTGGGACAGGGCCAATTCTTAATGAAAAACTGTTTTTT.

V gene TRBV19 combines with J gene TRBJ1-6, with D possibly being TRBD1 (5 bases). CDR3 length: 14 amino acids. The V end lost 5 bases, the J end lost 9 bases, and 14 bases lay between the germline ends. The germline V gene has CDR1 LNHDA and CDR2 SQIVND (reference sequence). DNA for the CDR3: TGTGCCAGTAGTCCTCACACAGGCGGTTCACCCCTCCACTTT. This translates into CASSPHTGGSPLHF.